This TCR beta chain derives from a study of early T cells in non-severe SARS-CoV-2 infection. Points from the study as a whole: Matching with VDJdb favored anti-spike CD8 responses (missing private and CD4 specificities).

Points on this clonotype: The antigen is not known.

V lost 4 bases and J lost 1; bases outside the gene matches: 2. Germline values: CDR1 DFQATT, CDR2 SNEGSKA (reference sequence). The CDR3 loop spans 13 amino acids. TCRdb re-derived calls from the 5' RACE reads in MiXCR, one entry per CDR3 protein. The profile covers approximately 110,000 distinct CDR3 sequences, with 14% to 15% appearing a single time and less than 25% taken by the ten largest. The sequence was collected from an adult who was a healthcare worker with PCR-confirmed SARS-CoV-2 infection or an uninfected control (not recorded which). Sequencing used whole blood. The J gene is TRBJ2-7, the V gene TRBV20-1; TRBD2 matches at 9 bases. For the CDR3, the DNA is TGCAGTGCTACTAGCGGGGCTTCCTACGAGCAGTACTTC. Protein product: CSATSGASYEQYF.